These T cell receptor beta chains were read from a single sample in a study of identical twins. MiXCR, run by TCRdb on the 5' RACE reads, gives a single entry per CDR3 protein. The table has under 1 million distinct CDR3 sequences, approximately 13% seen once. This sample also appeared in a second study, on yellow fever vaccine responses in identical twins.

Sequencing was done on a sample of PBMCs. The receptors derive from a young woman in good health. The CDR3 runs from the conserved cysteine through the conserved F or W. Each record gives: D gene, clone size, V gene, J gene, CDR3 DNA, CDR3 protein. A D gene is named only where the DNA matches it firmly. A row's size may be missing; if present it is once, few, many or a size class.

D gene: NA
clone size: NA
V gene: TRBV3-1
J gene: TRBJ1-2
CDR3 DNA: TGTGCCAGCAGCCAGGAAACAGGATACTATGGCTACACCTTC
CDR3 protein: CASSQETGYYGYTF

D gene: NA
clone size: few
V gene: TRBV12-3/TRBV12-4
J gene: TRBJ2-5
CDR3 DNA: TGTGCCAGCAGTTTATCGACAGCTTACCAAGAGACCCAGTACTTC
CDR3 protein: CASSLSTAYQETQYF

D gene: NA
clone size: NA
V gene: TRBV20-1
J gene: TRBJ2-1
CDR3 DNA: TGCAGTGCGGATACCTACAATGAGCAGTTCTTC
CDR3 protein: CSADTYNEQFF

D gene: NA
clone size: few
V gene: TRBV11-3
J gene: TRBJ2-3
CDR3 DNA: TGTGCCAGCAGCCTTGGACAGGGACTAGGGTTGGATACGCAGTATTTT
CDR3 protein: CASSLGQGLGLDTQYF

D gene: NA
clone size: NA
V gene: TRBV28
J gene: TRBJ1-4
CDR3 DNA: TGTGCCAGCAGTTTGATTCCCGGAGATAATGAAAAACTGTTTTTT
CDR3 protein: CASSLIPGDNEKLFF

D gene: NA
clone size: few
V gene: TRBV20-1
J gene: TRBJ1-6
CDR3 DNA: TGCAGTGCTAGAGAGGGGTCGAGGGTGCCTAATTCACCCCTCCACTTT
CDR3 protein: CSAREGSRVPNSPLHF

D gene: NA
clone size: NA
V gene: TRBV14
J gene: TRBJ2-2
CDR3 DNA: TGTGCCAGCAGCCTATTGCAGGGGCACACCGGGGAGCTGTTTTTT
CDR3 protein: CASSLLQGHTGELFF

D gene: TRBD2
clone size: NA
V gene: TRBV15
J gene: TRBJ2-1
CDR3 DNA: TGTGCCACCAGCAGAGATCGTGAGACTAGCGGGAGGACTTCCTACAATGAGCAGTTCTTC
CDR3 protein: CATSRDRETSGRTSYNEQFF

D gene: NA
clone size: few
V gene: TRBV9
J gene: TRBJ1-2
CDR3 DNA: TGTGCCAGCTCCTTTAGCCGATTGGGCTATGGCTACACCTTC
CDR3 protein: CASSFSRLGYGYTF

D gene: TRBD2
clone size: NA
V gene: TRBV4-1
J gene: TRBJ2-1
CDR3 DNA: TGCGCCAGCAGCCAAGTTGGATTGCGGGGGGGCGGTGAGCAGTTCTTC
CDR3 protein: CASSQVGLRGGGEQFF

D gene: NA
clone size: few
V gene: TRBV28
J gene: TRBJ2-1
CDR3 DNA: TGTGCCAGCAGTGAAAACCAGGGGCTCATAAATAACAATGAGCAGTTCTTC
CDR3 protein: CASSENQGLINNNEQFF

D gene: NA
clone size: few
V gene: TRBV28
J gene: TRBJ1-5
CDR3 DNA: TGTGCCAGCAGCCGACAATTGGGTCAGCCCCAGCATTTT
CDR3 protein: CASSRQLGQPQHF

D gene: TRBD2
clone size: NA
V gene: TRBV27
J gene: TRBJ2-5
CDR3 DNA: TGTGCCAGCAGCGGGCGGGAGGGCCCTCGAGAGACCCAGTACTTC
CDR3 protein: CASSGREGPRETQYF

D gene: NA
clone size: NA
V gene: TRBV20-1
J gene: TRBJ1-1
CDR3 DNA: TGCAGTGCTCGACCCCGACAGGAATCCCCCCCCGAAGCTTTCTTT
CDR3 protein: CSARPRQESPPEAFF

D gene: TRBD2
clone size: NA
V gene: TRBV12-3/TRBV12-4
J gene: TRBJ2-1
CDR3 DNA: TGTGCCAGCAGTTCCCGGGAGGGCTCCTACAATGAGCAGTTCTTC
CDR3 protein: CASSSREGSYNEQFF

D gene: NA
clone size: NA
V gene: TRBV20-1
J gene: TRBJ2-7
CDR3 DNA: TGCAGTGCTAGACAAATCCAGCAAACCTACGAGCAGTACTTC
CDR3 protein: CSARQIQQTYEQYF

D gene: TRBD1
clone size: many
V gene: TRBV29-1
J gene: TRBJ2-3
CDR3 DNA: TGCAGCGTTGGAGGACAGGTCACAGATACGCAGTATTTT
CDR3 protein: CSVGGQVTDTQYF

D gene: TRBD1
clone size: few
V gene: TRBV24-1
J gene: TRBJ2-3
CDR3 DNA: TGTGCCACCAGTGATCCGGGACAGGGGTGGGGCACAGATACGCAGTATTTT
CDR3 protein: CATSDPGQGWGTDTQYF

D gene: NA
clone size: NA
V gene: TRBV4-1
J gene: TRBJ2-2
CDR3 DNA: TGCGCCAGCAGCCAAGACTTAGGAGGCGGGGAGCTGTTTTTT
CDR3 protein: CASSQDLGGGELFF

D gene: TRBD2
clone size: NA
V gene: TRBV5-1
J gene: TRBJ2-7
CDR3 DNA: TGCGCCAGCCAGAGAAGCGGGAGCTCCTACGAGCAGTACTTC
CDR3 protein: CASQRSGSSYEQYF

D gene: NA
clone size: few
V gene: TRBV5-4
J gene: TRBJ1-4
CDR3 DNA: TGTGCCAGCAGCTTGGGTAAAGGGATTGAAAGCGAAAAACTGTTTTTT
CDR3 protein: CASSLGKGIESEKLFF

D gene: NA
clone size: few
V gene: TRBV28
J gene: TRBJ2-4
CDR3 DNA: TGTGCCAGCAGTTTATTTGGGTTAGCCAAAAACATTCAGTACTTC
CDR3 protein: CASSLFGLAKNIQYF

D gene: NA
clone size: many
V gene: TRBV2
J gene: TRBJ2-1
CDR3 DNA: TGTGCCAGCGTTGGGACCAAATACAATGAGCAGTTCTTC
CDR3 protein: CASVGTKYNEQFF

D gene: NA
clone size: NA
V gene: TRBV20-1
J gene: TRBJ2-3
CDR3 DNA: TGCAGTGCCAAGGGCCACAGTAACACAGATACGCAGTATTTT
CDR3 protein: CSAKGHSNTDTQYF